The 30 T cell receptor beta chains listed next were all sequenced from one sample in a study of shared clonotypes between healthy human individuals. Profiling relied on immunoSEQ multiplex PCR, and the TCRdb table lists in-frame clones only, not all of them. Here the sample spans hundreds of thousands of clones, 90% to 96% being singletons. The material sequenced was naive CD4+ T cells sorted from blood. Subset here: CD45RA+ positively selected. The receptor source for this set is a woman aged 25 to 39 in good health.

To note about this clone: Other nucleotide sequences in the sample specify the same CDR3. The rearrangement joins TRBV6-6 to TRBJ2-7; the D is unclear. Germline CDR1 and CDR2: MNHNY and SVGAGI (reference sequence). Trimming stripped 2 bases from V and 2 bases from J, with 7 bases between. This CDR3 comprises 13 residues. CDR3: CASSYDRAYEQYF. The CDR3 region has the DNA TGTGCCAGCAGTTACGATAGGGCCTACGAGCAGTACTTC.

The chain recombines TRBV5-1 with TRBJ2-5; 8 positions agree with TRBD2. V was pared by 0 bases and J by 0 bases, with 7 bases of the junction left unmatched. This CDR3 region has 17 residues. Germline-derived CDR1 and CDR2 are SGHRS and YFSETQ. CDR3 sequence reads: CASSLAGTSGYQETQYF. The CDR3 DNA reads TGCGCCAGCAGCTTGGCCGGTACTAGCGGCTACCAAGAGACCCAGTACTTC.

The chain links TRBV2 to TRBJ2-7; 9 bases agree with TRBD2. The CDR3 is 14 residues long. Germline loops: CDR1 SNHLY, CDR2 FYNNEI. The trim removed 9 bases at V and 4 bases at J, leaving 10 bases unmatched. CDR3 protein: CASNSGSSVYEQYF. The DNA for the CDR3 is TGTGCCAGTAATAGCGGGAGCAGCGTGTACGAGCAGTACTTC.

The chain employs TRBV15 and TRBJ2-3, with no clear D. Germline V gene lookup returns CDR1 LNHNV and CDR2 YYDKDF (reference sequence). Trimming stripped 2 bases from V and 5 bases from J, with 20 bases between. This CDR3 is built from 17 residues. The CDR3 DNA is TGTGCCACCAGCAGACAAATAGACCCGACGACATTAGATACGCAGTATTTT. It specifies CATSRQIDPTTLDTQYF.

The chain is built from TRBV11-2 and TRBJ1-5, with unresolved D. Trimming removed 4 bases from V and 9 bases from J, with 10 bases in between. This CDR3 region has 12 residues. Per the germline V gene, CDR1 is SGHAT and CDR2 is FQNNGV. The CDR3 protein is CASSYGEGPQHF. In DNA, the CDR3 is TGTGCCAGCAGCTACGGGGAGGGGCCCCAGCATTTT. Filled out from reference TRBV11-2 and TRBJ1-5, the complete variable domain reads EAGVAQSPRYKIIEKRQSVAFWCNPISGHATLYWYQQILGQGPKLLIQFQNNGVVDDSQLPKDRFSAERLKGVDSTLKIQPAKLEDSAVYLCASSYGEGPQHFGDGTRLSIL.

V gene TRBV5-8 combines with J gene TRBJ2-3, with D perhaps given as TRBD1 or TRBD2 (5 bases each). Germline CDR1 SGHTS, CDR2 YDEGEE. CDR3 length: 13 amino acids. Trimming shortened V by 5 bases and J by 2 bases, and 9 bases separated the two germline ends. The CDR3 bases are TGTGCCAGCAGGAGGGGCCTCACAGATACGCAGTATTTT. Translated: CASRRGLTDTQYF.

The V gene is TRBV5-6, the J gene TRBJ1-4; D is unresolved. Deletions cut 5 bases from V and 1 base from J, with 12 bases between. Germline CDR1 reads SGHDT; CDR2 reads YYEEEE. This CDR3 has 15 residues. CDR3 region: CASSRKDGTNEKLFF. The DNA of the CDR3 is TGTGCCAGCAGTAGAAAGGATGGAACTAATGAAAAACTGTTTTTT.

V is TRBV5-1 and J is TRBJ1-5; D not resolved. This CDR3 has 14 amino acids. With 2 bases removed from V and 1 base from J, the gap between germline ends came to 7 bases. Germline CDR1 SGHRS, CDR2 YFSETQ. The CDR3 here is CASSFDGSNQPQHF. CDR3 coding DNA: TGCGCCAGCAGCTTTGACGGGAGCAATCAGCCCCAGCATTTT.

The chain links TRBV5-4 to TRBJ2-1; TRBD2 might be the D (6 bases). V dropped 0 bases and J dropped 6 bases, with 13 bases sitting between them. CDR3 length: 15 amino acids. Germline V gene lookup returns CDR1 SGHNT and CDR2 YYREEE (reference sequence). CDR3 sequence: CASSLGAGFLNEQFF. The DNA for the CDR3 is TGTGCCAGCAGCTTGGGAGCGGGTTTCCTCAATGAGCAGTTCTTC.

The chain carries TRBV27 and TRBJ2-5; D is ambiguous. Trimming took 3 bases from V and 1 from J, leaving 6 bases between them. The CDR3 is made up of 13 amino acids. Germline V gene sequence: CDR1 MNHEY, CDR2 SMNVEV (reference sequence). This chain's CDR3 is CASSFVFQETQYF. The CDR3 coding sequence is TGTGCCAGCAGTTTTGTCTTCCAAGAGACCCAGTACTTC.

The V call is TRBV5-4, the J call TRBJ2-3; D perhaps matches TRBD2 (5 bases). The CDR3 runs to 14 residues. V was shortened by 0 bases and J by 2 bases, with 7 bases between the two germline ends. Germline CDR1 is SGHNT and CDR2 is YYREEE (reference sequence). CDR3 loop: CASSLVGLTDTQYF. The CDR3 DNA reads TGTGCCAGCAGCTTGGTTGGACTCACAGATACGCAGTATTTT.

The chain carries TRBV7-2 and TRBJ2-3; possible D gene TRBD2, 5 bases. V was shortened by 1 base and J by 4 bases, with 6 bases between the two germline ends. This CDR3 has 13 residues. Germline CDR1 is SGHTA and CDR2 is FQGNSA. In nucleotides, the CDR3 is TGTGCCAGCAGCTTAGTGGGAGCAGATACGCAGTATTTT. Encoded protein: CASSLVGADTQYF.

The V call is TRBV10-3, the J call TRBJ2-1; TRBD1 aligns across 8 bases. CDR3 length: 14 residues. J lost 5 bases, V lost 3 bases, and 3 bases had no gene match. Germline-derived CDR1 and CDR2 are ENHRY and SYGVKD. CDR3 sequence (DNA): TGTGCCATCAGTGACAGGGGGCTGGACAATGAGCAGTTCTTC. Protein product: CAISDRGLDNEQFF.

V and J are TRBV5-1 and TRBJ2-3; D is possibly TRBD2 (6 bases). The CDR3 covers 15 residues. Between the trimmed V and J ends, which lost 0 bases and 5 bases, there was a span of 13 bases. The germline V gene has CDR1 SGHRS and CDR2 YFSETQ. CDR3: CASSLGSGVGDTQYF. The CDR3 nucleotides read TGCGCCAGCAGCTTGGGTTCGGGAGTTGGAGATACGCAGTATTTT.

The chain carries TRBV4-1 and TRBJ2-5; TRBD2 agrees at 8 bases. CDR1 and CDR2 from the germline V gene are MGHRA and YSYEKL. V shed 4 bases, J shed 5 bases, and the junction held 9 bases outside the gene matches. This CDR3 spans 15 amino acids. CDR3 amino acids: CASSRLAGLGETQYF. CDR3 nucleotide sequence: TGCGCCAGCAGCCGATTAGCGGGATTGGGGGAGACCCAGTACTTC.

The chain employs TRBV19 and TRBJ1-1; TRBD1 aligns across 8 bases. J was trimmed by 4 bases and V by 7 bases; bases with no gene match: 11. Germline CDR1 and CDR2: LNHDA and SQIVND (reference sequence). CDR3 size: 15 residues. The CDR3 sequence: CASMGLGQGATEAFF. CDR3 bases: TGTGCCAGTATGGGGTTGGGGCAGGGGGCCACTGAAGCTTTCTTT.

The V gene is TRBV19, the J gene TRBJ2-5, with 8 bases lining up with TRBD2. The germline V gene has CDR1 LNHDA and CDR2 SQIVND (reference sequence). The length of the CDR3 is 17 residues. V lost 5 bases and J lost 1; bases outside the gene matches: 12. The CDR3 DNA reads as TGTGCCAGTAGTTCTGGACTAGCCGCCGACATCCAAGAGACCCAGTACTTC. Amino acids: CASSSGLAADIQETQYF.

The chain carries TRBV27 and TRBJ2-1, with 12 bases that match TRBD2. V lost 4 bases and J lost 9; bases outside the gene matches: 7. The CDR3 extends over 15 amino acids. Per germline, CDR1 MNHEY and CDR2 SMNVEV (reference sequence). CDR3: CASSSSTSGRGEQFF. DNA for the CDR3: TGTGCCAGCAGTTCCTCGACTAGCGGGAGAGGTGAGCAGTTCTTC.

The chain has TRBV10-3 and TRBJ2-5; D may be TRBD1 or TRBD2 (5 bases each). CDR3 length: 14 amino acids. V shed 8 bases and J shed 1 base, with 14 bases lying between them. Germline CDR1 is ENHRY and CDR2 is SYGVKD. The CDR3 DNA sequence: TGTGCCATCTCCGGGACCGCACTCCAAGAGACCCAGTACTTC. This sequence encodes CAISGTALQETQYF.

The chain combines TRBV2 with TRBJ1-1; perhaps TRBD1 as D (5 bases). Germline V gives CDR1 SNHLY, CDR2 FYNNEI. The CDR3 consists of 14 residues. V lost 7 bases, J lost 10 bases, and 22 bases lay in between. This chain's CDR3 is CASNPSGATTRAFF. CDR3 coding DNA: TGTGCCAGCAATCCCTCTGGGGCCACAACGCGAGCTTTCTTT.

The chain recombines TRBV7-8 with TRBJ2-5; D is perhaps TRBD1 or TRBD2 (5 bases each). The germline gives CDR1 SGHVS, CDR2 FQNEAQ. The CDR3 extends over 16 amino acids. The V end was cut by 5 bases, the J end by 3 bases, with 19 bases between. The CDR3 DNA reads TGTGCCAGCAGCCAATCCCGGGACGATCAAAAAGAGACCCAGTACTTC. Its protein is CASSQSRDDQKETQYF.

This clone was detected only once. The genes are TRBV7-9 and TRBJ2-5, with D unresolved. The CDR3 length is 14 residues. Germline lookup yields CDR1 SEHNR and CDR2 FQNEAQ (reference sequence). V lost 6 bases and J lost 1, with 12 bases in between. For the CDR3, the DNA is TGTGCCAGCAGTCGAGCGCCACTCCAAGAGACCCAGTACTTC. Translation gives CASSRAPLQETQYF.

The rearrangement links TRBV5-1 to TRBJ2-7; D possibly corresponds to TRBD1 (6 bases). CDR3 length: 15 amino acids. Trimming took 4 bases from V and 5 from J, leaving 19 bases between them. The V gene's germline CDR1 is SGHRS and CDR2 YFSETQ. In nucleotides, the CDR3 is TGCGCCAGCAGCGGCGGAGCACAGGGCGCCAACGAGCAGTACTTC. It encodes CASSGGAQGANEQYF.

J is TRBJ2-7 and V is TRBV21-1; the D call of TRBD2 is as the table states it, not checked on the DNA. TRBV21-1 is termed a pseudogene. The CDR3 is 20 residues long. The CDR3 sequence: CASSTGHPGLSGLAVYEQYF. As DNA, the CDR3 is TGTGCCAGCAGCACGGGACATCCCGGACTCTCGGGACTAGCGGTATACGAGCAGTACTTC.

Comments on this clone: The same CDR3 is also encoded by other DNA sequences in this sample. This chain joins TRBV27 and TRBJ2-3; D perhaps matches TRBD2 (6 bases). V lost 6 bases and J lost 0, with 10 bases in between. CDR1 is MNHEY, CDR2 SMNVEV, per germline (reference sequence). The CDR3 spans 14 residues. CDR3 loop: CASSLSGSTDTQYF. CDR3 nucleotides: TGTGCCAGCAGCCTTAGCGGAAGCACAGATACGCAGTATTTT.

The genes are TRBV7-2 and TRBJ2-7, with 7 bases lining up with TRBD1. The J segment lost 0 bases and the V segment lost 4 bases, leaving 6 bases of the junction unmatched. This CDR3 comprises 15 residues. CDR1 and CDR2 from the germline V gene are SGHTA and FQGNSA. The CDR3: CASSSRGLSSYEQYF. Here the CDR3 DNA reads TGTGCCAGCAGCTCGAGGGGGCTGAGCTCCTACGAGCAGTACTTC. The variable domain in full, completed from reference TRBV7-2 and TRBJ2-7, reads GAGVSQSPSNKVTEKGKDVELRCDPISGHTALYWYRQSLGQGLEFLIYFQGNSAPDKSGLPSDRFSAERTGGSVSTLTIQRTQQEDSAVYLCASSSRGLSSYEQYFGPGTRLTVT.

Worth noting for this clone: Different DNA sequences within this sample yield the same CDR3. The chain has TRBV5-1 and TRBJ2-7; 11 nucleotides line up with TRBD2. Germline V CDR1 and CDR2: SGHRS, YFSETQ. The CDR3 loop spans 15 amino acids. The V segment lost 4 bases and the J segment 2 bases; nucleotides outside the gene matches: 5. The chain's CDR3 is CASSRTSGSPYEQYF. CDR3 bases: TGCGCCAGCAGCAGAACTAGCGGGAGCCCCTACGAGCAGTACTTC.

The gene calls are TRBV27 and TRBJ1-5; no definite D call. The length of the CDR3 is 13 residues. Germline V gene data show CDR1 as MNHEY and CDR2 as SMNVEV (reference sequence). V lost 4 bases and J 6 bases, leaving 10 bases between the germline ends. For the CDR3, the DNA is TGTGCCAGCAGTTCGACCGTAACTCAGCCCCAGCATTTT. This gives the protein CASSSTVTQPQHF.

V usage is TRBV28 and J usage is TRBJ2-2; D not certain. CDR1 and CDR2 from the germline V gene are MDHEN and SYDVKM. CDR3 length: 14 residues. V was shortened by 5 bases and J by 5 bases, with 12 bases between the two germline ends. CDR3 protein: CASSSHVDTGELFF. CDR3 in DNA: TGTGCCAGCAGTAGCCACGTGGATACCGGGGAGCTGTTTTTT.

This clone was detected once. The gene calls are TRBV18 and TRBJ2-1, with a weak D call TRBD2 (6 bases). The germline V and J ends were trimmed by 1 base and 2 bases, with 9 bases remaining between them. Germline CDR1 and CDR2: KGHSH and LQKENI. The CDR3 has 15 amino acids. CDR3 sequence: CASSPLPSAYNEQFF. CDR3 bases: TGTGCCAGCTCACCACTTCCTAGCGCCTACAATGAGCAGTTCTTC. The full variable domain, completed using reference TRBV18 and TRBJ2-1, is NAGVMQNPRHLVRRRGQEARLRCSPMKGHSHVYWYRQLPEEGLKFMVYLQKENIIDESGMPKERFSAEFPKEGPSILRIQQVVRGDSAAYFCASSPLPSAYNEQFFGPGTRLTVL.